The 9 T cell receptor beta chains listed next were all sequenced from one sample in a study of cytomegalovirus exposure and HLA in healthy donors. The PCR employed 60 Vbeta primers together with 13 Jbeta primers. TCRdb keeps only in-frame clones here, not all; method: immunoSEQ multiplex PCR. The sample lists about 120,000 clones, around 66% seen once, with less than 2% in the top ten. Sequenced sample: PBMCs. These receptors were collected from a man between 18 and 35 years old in good health and CMV-seronegative.

The sample holds a few counts of this clone. The chain uses TRBV29-1 and TRBJ1-4; 9 nucleotides align to TRBD1. Germline assignment: CDR1 SQVTM and CDR2 ANQGSEA. Trimming cost V 3 bases and J 10 bases; bases outside gene matches: 6. This CDR3 comprises 13 residues. CDR3 in amino acids: CSVEGQGSGKLFF. CDR3 sequence (DNA): TGCAGCGTTGAGGGACAGGGTAGTGGAAAACTGTTTTTT.

The chain links TRBV19 to TRBJ2-2; 12 bases map to TRBD1. Germline V gene data show CDR1 as LNHDA and CDR2 as SQIVND (reference sequence). This CDR3 comprises 19 residues. V shed 5 bases, J shed 4 bases, and the junction held 14 bases outside the gene matches. The CDR3 bases are TGTGCCAGTAGTCTCATTGCCGGGACAGGGGGCGCGGGCACCGGGGAGCTGTTTTTT. Protein product: CASSLIAGTGGAGTGELFF.

This rearrangement joins TRBV25-1 to TRBJ2-3, with D maybe TRBD1 (5 bases). Germline values: CDR1 MGHDK, CDR2 SYGVNS. V dropped 3 bases and J dropped 4 bases, with 5 bases sitting between them. This CDR3 has 12 residues. This CDR3 reads CASSDRADTQYF. The CDR3 DNA follows: TGTGCCAGCAGTGACAGGGCAGATACGCAGTATTTT.

The chain uses TRBV11-2 and TRBJ1-1; D is perhaps TRBD1 (6 bases). Trimming took 4 bases from V and 1 from J, leaving 13 bases between them. The CDR3 extends over 15 amino acids. The germline V gene encodes CDR1 SGHAT and CDR2 FQNNGV. The CDR3 nucleotides read TGTGCCAGCAGCTCCTCGACAGGAGAGAACACTGAAGCTTTCTTT. Its protein is CASSSSTGENTEAFF.

The rearrangement links TRBV12-5 to TRBJ2-1; 9 nucleotides match TRBD1. Trimming removed 0 bases from V and 5 bases from J; junction bases left unmatched: 5. This CDR3 spans 16 amino acids. Germline CDR1 and CDR2: LGHNT and FRNRAP. The CDR3 reads CASGLVPGQGHNEQFF. The CDR3, as DNA: TGTGCTAGTGGTTTGGTACCGGGACAGGGACACAATGAGCAGTTCTTC.

The chain recombines TRBV6-5 with TRBJ2-1; tentatively, D is TRBD2 (5 bases). Germline-derived CDR1 and CDR2 are MNHEY and SVGAGI. This CDR3 region has 15 residues. V was trimmed by 1 base and J by 5 bases, leaving 12 bases between them. Written as DNA, the CDR3 is TGTGCCAGCAGTTACTGGGCGGGTCGGAACAATGAGCAGTTCTTC. It translates to CASSYWAGRNNEQFF.

The V and J genes are TRBV7-2 and TRBJ1-1; no definite D call. CDR1 SGHTA and CDR2 FQGNSA come from the germline V gene. The CDR3 loop spans 13 amino acids. Trimming removed 5 bases from V and 5 bases from J, with 12 bases in between. DNA for the CDR3: TGTGCCAGCAGCCTAACCCCGGGAACTGAAGCTTTCTTT. It yields the protein CASSLTPGTEAFF. Based on the CDR3 plus reference TRBV7-2 and TRBJ1-1, the full variable domain is GAGVSQSPSNKVTEKGKDVELRCDPISGHTALYWYRQSLGQGLEFLIYFQGNSAPDKSGLPSDRFSAERTGGSVSTLTIQRTQQEDSAVYLCASSLTPGTEAFFGQGTRLTVV.

The chain combines TRBV30 with TRBJ1-5, with D possibly being TRBD1 (5 bases). The germline V gene has CDR1 GTSNPN and CDR2 SVGIG (reference sequence). Trimming removed 5 bases from V and 2 bases from J, with 13 bases in between. CDR3 length: 14 residues. CDR3 coding DNA: TGTGCCTGGTCTTCCGGACAAGGCAATCAGCCCCAGCATTTT. Amino acids: CAWSSGQGNQPQHF. Full variable domain (outside the CDR3, taken from reference TRBV30 and TRBJ1-5): SQTIHQWPATLVQPVGSPLSLECTVEGTSNPNLYWYRQAAGRGLQLLFYSVGIGQISSEVPQNLSASRPQDRQFILSSKKLLLSDSGFYLCAWSSGQGNQPQHFGDGTRLSIL.

V gene TRBV9 combines with J gene TRBJ1-5, with TRBD1 matching 7 bases. The V segment lost 3 bases and the J segment 5 bases; nucleotides outside the gene matches: 8. The CDR3 has 15 residues. Per the germline V gene, CDR1 is SGDLS and CDR2 is YYNGEE. CDR3 sequence reads: CASSDHQGVDQPQHF. The CDR3 DNA is TGTGCCAGCAGCGATCACCAGGGGGTGGATCAGCCCCAGCATTTT.